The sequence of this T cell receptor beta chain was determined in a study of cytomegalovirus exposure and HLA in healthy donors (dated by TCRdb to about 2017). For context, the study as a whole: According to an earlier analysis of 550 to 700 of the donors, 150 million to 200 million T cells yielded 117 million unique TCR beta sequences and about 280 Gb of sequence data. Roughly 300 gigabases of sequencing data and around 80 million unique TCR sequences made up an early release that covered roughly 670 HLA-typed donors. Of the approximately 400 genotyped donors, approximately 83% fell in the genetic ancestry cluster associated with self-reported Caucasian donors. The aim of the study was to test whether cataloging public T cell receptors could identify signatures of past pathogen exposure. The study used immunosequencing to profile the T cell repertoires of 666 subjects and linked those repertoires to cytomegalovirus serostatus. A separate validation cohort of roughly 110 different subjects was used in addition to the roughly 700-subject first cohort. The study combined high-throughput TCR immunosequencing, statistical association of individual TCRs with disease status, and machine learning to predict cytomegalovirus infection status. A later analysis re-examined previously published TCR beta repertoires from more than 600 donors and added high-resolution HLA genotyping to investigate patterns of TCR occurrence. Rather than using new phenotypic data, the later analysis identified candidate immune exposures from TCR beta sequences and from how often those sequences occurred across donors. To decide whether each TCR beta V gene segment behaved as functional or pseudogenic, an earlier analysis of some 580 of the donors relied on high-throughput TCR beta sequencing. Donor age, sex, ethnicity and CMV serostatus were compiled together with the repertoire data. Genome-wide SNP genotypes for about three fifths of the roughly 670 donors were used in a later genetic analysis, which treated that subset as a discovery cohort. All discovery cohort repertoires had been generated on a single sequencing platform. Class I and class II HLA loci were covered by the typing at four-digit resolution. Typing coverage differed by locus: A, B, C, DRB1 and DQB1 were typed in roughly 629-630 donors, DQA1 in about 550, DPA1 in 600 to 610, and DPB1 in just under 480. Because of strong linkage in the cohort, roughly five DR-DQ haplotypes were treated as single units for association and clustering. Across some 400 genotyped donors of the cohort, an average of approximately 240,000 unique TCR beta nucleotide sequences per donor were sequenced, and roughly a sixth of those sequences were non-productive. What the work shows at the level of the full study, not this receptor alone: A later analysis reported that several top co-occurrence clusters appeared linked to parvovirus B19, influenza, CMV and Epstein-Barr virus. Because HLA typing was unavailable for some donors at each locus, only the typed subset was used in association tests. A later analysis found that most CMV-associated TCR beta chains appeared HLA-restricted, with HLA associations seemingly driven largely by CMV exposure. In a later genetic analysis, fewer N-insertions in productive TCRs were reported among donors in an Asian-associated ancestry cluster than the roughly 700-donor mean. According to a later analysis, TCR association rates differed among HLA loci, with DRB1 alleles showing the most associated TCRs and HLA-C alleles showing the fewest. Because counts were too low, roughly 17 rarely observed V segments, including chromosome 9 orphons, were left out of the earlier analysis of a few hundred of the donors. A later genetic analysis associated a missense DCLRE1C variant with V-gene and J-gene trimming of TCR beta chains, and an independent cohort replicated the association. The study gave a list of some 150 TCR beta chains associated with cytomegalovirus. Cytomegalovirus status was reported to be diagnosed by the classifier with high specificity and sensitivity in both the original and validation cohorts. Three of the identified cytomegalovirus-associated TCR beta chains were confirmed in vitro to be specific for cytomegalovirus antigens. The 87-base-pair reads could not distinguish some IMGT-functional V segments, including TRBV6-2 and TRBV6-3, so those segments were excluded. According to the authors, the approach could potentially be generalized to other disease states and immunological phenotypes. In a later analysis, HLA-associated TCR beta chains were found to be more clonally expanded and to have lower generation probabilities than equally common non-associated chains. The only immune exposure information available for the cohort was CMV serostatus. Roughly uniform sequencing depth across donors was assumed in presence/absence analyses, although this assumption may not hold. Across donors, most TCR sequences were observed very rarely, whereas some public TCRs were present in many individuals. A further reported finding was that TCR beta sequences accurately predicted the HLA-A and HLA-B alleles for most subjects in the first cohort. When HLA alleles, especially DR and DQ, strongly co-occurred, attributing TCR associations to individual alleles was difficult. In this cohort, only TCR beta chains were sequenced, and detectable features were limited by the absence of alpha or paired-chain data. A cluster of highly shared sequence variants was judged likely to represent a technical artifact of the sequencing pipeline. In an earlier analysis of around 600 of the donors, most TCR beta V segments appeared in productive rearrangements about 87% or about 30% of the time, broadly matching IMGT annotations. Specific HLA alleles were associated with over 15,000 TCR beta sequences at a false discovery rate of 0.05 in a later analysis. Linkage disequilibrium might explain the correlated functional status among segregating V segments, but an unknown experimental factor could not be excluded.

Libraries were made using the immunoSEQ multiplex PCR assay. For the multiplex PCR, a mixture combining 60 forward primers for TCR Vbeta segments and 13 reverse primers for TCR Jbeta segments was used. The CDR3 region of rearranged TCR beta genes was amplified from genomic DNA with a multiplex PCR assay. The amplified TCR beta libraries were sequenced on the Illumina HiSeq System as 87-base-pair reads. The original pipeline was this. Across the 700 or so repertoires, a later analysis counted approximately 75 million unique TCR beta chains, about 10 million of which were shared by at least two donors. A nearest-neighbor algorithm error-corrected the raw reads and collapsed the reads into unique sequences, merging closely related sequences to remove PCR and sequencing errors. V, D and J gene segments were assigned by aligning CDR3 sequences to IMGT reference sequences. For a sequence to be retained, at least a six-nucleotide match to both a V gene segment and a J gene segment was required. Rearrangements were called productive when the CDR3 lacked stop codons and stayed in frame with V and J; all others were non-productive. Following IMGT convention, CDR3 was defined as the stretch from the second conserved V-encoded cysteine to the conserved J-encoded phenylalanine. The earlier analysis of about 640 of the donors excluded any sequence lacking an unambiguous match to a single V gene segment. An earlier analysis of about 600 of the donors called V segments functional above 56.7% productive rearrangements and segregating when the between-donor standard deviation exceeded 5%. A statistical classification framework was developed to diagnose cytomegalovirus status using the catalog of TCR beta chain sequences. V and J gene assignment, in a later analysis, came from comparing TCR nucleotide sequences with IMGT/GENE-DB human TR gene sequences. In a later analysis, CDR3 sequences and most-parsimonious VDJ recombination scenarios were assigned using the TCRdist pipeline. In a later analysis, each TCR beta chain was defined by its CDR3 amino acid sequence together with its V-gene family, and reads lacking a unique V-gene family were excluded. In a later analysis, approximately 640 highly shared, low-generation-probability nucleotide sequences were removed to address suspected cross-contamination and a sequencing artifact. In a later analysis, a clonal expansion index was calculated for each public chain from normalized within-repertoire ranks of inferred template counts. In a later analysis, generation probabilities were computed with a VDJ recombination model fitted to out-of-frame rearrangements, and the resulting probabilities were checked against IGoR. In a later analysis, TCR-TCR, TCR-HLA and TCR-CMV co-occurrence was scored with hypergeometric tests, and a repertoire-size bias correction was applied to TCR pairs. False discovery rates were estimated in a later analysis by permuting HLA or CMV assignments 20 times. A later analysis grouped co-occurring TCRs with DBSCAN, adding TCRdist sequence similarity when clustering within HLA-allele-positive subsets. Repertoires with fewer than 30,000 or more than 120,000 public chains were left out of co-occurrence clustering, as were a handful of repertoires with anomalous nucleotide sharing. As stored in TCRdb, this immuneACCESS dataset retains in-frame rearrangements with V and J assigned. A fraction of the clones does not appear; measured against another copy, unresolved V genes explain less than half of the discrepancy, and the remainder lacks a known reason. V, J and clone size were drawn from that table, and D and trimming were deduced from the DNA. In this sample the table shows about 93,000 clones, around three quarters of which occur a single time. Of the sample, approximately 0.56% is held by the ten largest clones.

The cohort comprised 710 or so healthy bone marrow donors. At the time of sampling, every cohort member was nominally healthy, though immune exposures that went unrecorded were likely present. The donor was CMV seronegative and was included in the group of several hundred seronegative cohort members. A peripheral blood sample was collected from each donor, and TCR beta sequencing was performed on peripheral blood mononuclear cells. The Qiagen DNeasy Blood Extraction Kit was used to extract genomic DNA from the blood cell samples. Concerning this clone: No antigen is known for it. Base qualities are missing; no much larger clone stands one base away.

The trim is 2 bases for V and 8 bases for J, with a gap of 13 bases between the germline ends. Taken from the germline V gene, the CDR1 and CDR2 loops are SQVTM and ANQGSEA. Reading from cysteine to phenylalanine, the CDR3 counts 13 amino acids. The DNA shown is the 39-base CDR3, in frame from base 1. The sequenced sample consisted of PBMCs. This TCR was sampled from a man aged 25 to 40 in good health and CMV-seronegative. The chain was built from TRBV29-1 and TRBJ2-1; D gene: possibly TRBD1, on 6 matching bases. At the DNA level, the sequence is TGCAGCGTTGAAATTCAGGCAGGGGATGAGCAGTTCTTC. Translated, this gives CSVEIQAGDEQFF.